These 14 T cell receptor beta chains originate from one sample sequenced in a study of cytomegalovirus exposure and HLA in healthy donors. The PCR made use of 60 Vbeta and 13 Jbeta primers. Sequencing was performed with immunoSEQ multiplex PCR; in TCRdb, only in-frame clones are kept and a portion is missing. The table records about 100,000 clones, approximately 74% of them present only once. Sample: PBMCs. These receptors came from a woman aged 40 to 55 in good health and CMV-seronegative.

The V call is TRBV28, the J call TRBJ1-3; tentative D call: TRBD1 (6 bases). From germline, CDR1 is MDHEN and CDR2 SYDVKM. Trimming left V 10 bases short and J 0 bases short, with 16 bases between. CDR3 length: 15 residues. CDR3 nucleotides: TGTGCCACCACAACCGGACAGACCTCTGGAAACACCATATATTTT. Residues: CATTTGQTSGNTIYF.

The rearrangement links TRBV14 to TRBJ1-2; D is perhaps TRBD1 (6 bases). This CDR3 has 16 residues. Germline lookup yields CDR1 SGHDN and CDR2 FVKESK. The ends were cut back, 2 bases at V and 2 bases at J, with 15 bases in the middle. CDR3 bases: TGTGCCAGCAGCCAAAGGGGGTTTGCCTCCAACTATGGCTACACCTTC. The encoded protein is CASSQRGFASNYGYTF.

The CDR3 region is CASSPRARDTQYF. DNA of the CDR3: TGTGCCAGCAGTCCAAGAGCGCGGGATACGCAGTATTTT. The chain recombines TRBV11-3 with TRBJ2-3; D gene ambiguous. This CDR3 has 13 residues. V lost 6 bases and J 6 bases, leaving 13 bases between the germline ends. The germline gives CDR1 SGHNT, CDR2 YENEEA.

The chain uses TRBV10-3 and TRBJ2-7; 7 bases are a match to TRBD1. V lost 0 bases to trimming and J lost 4 bases; unmatched junction nucleotides: 3. The CDR3 loop spans 14 amino acids. Germline CDR1 reads ENHRY; CDR2 reads SYGVKD. This CDR3 reads CAISESRDRYEQYF. CDR3 bases: TGTGCCATCAGTGAGTCGAGGGACAGATACGAGCAGTACTTC.

V gene TRBV7-3 combines with J gene TRBJ2-5; D gene ambiguous. CDR1 is SGHTA and CDR2 is FQGTGA in the germline V gene. The CDR3 contains 14 residues. Trimming took off 5 bases at V and 5 bases at J, with 15 bases between the two ends. The CDR3 DNA follows: TGTGCCAGCAGCCTAAACGGCAGGCAGGAGACCCAGTACTTC. Translating it yields CASSLNGRQETQYF.

The V call is TRBV7-8, the J call TRBJ2-5, with D unclear. Trimming left V 2 bases short and J 0 bases short, with 7 bases between. Germline V lookup: CDR1 SGHVS, CDR2 FQNEAQ. The CDR3 extends over 14 amino acids. This CDR3 is CASSLWADQETQYF. As DNA, the CDR3 is TGTGCCAGCAGCTTATGGGCAGACCAAGAGACCCAGTACTTC.

This sequence joins TRBV29-1 and TRBJ2-7; D is perhaps TRBD2 (7 bases). The V and J ends lost 2 bases and 0 bases respectively, with 14 bases between them. CDR1 and CDR2 (germline): SQVTM, ANQGSEA. The CDR3 loop spans 15 amino acids. DNA for the CDR3: TGCAGCGTTGAAAATGAGGGGGGGAGCTCCTACGAGCAGTACTTC. Protein: CSVENEGGSSYEQYF.

The chain employs TRBV10-3 and TRBJ2-7; the match to TRBD2 covers 7 bases. The CDR3 totals 13 residues. Germline V gene lookup returns CDR1 ENHRY and CDR2 SYGVKD. Trimming at V came to 6 bases and at J to 2 bases, leaving 4 bases not matched to a gene. CDR3 sequence: CAISRGGTYEQYF. For the CDR3, the DNA is TGTGCCATCAGCCGCGGGGGTACCTACGAGCAGTACTTC.

The V call is TRBV4-2, the J call TRBJ1-6; 7 bases are a match to TRBD1. CDR1 and CDR2 (germline): LGHNA, YNFKEQ. Unmatched junction bases numbered 5, after V lost 6 bases and J lost 0 bases. This CDR3 has 16 amino acids. The CDR3 nucleotides are TGTGCCAGCAGAGGACAGGCGAGCTCCTATAATTCACCCCTCCACTTT. Protein sequence: CASRGQASSYNSPLHF.

This clone was observed a few times. The V call is TRBV5-5, the J call TRBJ1-2; TRBD1 matches at 9 bases. CDR1 is SGHKS and CDR2 is YYEKEE in the germline V gene (reference sequence). The CDR3 loop spans 17 amino acids. J was trimmed by 5 bases and V by 2 bases; bases with no gene match: 13. This CDR3 reads CASSFLPEQGAVYGYTF. The CDR3 nucleotides read TGTGCCAGCAGCTTCCTACCAGAACAGGGGGCCGTTTATGGCTACACCTTC.

V and J are TRBV13 and TRBJ2-1; 10 nucleotides line up with TRBD2. V gave up 3 bases and J gave up 6 bases; unmatched junction bases: 2. The CDR3 is 14 amino acids. Germline V CDR1 and CDR2: PRHDT, FYEKMQ (reference sequence). DNA of the CDR3: TGTGCCAGCAGCTTCCGGACTAGCGGCAATGAGCAGTTCTTC. It encodes CASSFRTSGNEQFF.

The CDR3 here is CSGGTVLGEAFF. The CDR3 DNA follows: TGCAGCGGCGGGACAGTCTTGGGTGAAGCTTTCTTT. The V and J genes are TRBV29-1 and TRBJ1-1; 7 nucleotides match TRBD1. V shed 7 bases, J shed 7 bases, and the junction held 9 bases outside the gene matches. Germline V gene sequence: CDR1 SQVTM, CDR2 ANQGSEA. This CDR3 contains 12 residues.

This sequence joins TRBV6-6 and TRBJ2-5; the D is unclear. V was trimmed by 9 bases and J by 3 bases, leaving 8 bases between them. CDR1 is MNHNY, CDR2 SVGAGI, per germline (reference sequence). The CDR3 consists of 11 residues. The CDR3 reads CASSLEETQYF. The DNA of the CDR3 is TGTGCCAGTAGCCTAGAAGAGACCCAGTACTTC.

The chain employs TRBV7-9 and TRBJ1-3, with D tentatively TRBD1 (5 bases). Between the trimmed V and J ends, which lost 5 bases and 0 bases, there was a span of 8 bases. CDR3 length: 14 residues. CDR1 SEHNR and CDR2 FQNEAQ come from the germline V gene (reference sequence). CDR3 loop: CASSPQGSGNTIYF. The CDR3 region has the DNA TGTGCCAGCAGCCCTCAGGGCTCTGGAAACACCATATATTTT.